The T cell receptor (beta chain) described here comes from a study of blood T cell repertoires in COVID-19. Study in general: T cells, B-cell-depleted T cells, or PBMCs provided the cDNA or gDNA that served as material.

Data came from immunoSEQ multiplex PCR; TCRdb stores just in-frame clones and leaves some out. The sample has a few hundred thousand clones; roughly 85% are singletons. Germline V gives CDR1 SGHTA, CDR2 FQGNSA. V gave up 5 bases and J gave up 7 bases, with 12 bases separating them. The CDR3 spans 13 residues. This TCR came from a woman aged 70 to 79 with COVID-19, enrolled during active disease. Sequencing was carried out using peripheral blood. The chain recombines TRBV7-2 with TRBJ1-5, with a tentative D call TRBD1 (5 bases). The CDR3 protein is CASSPTTEQPQHF. CDR3 nucleotides: TGTGCCAGCAGCCCGACGACAGAACAGCCCCAGCATTTT.